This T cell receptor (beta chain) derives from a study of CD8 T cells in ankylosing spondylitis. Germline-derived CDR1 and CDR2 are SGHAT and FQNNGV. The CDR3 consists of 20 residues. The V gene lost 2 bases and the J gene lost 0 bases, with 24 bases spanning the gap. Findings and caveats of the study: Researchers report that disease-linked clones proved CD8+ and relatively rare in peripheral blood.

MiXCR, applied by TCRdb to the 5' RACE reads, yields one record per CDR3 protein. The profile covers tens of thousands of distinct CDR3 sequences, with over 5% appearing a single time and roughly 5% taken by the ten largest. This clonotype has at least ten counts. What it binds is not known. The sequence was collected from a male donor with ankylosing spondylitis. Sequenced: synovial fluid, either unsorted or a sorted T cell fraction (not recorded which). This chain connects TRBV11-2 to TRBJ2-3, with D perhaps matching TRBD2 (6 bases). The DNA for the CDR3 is TGTGCCAGCAGCTTATATGCCCCCCGCGGCACTAGCCGAAGCACAGATACGCAGTATTTT. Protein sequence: CASSLYAPRGTSRSTDTQYF.